This T cell receptor beta chain originates from a study of blood T cell repertoires in COVID-19. Looking at the study overall: Spain, Italy and the United States supplied samples that represented acute and convalescent COVID-19. Sources were T cells, B-cell-depleted T cells, or PBMCs; the material itself was cDNA or gDNA.

In the original processing: Reference gene primer amplification gave estimated nucleated cell counts. Method: immunoSEQ multiplex PCR; TCRdb's copy keeps in-frame clones and lacks some. The D gene and trimming were derived from the DNA, and the V and J assignments and clone size from that table. This sample yields around 200,000 clones, of which 65% to 85% are seen a single time; about 8.1% belongs to the top ten. The length of the CDR3 is 14 residues. Germline assignment: CDR1 MDHEN and CDR2 SYDVKM. Trimming cost V 5 bases and J 6 bases, with 13 bases left between them. The receptor's source is a woman aged 45-59 years with acute or convalescent COVID-19. Sequenced: peripheral blood. The rearrangement joins TRBV28 to TRBJ1-4; D not certain. The CDR3 loop reads CASSGPRGYEKLFF. CDR3 bases: TGTGCCAGCAGTGGGCCCCGTGGTTATGAAAAACTGTTTTTT.